This T cell receptor (beta chain) was observed in a study of blood T cells in healthy people across ages. This clonotype was seen at least ten times. As yet, its antigen is unknown. Study observations and caveats: With unsorted PBMCs, a conclusive comparison of naive versus antigen-experienced cells was not possible. Naive T cell percentage showed a strong correlation with TCR beta diversity. Among long-lived donors, naive CD4+ cells were more numerous and diversity higher than in aged donors.

Sample-barcoded 5' priming and a J-beta primer mix drove a second PCR of about 6 to 12 cycles. All samples gave at least 3 million CDR3-containing paired-end reads. TCRdb re-called the 5' RACE reads with MiXCR, one entry per CDR3 protein. This table holds 650,000 or so distinct CDR3 sequences, around 52% found once. Germline CDR1 is MDHEN and CDR2 is SYDVKM. The CDR3 has 17 amino acids. With 2 bases removed from V and 8 bases from J, the gap between germline ends came to 21 bases. The V and J genes are TRBV28 and TRBJ1-4; D might be TRBD1 (6 bases). The TCR sequence derives from a woman at least 80 years old in good health. The sample comprised blood. The CDR3 loop reads CASSLEWVGGGEEKLFF. The DNA for the CDR3 is TGTGCCAGCAGTTTAGAATGGGTAGGGGGGGGAGAAGAAAAACTGTTTTTT.